This T cell receptor (beta chain) comes out of a study of T cell responses to AZD1222 COVID-19 vaccine. A remark on this clone: Its antigen is not identified.

Libraries were prepared by immunoSEQ multiplex PCR; TCRdb keeps only in-frame clonotypes and omits some of them. This sample has approximately 99,000 clones, with about 86% found just once. Study outcomes and limitations: It was only after the peak T cell response that any repertoires were sampled. Once two AZD1222 doses were given, Spike-specific TCR breadth and depth went up. Seropositive status at baseline applied to only five or six AZD1222 recipients. Across the whole spike, CD4 TCRs peaked at regions 160-218 and 743-854.

Sequences were derived from peripheral blood, sampled on day 0 of AZD1222 vaccination. This clonotype was obtained from an adult in good health.

For the CDR3, the DNA is TGCGCCAGCAGCTTTGCCGGACGCACAGATACGCAGTATTTT. Translation gives CASSFAGRTDTQYF. The chain joins TRBV5-1 to TRBJ2-3; D is unclear. The CDR3 covers 14 residues. Between the trimmed V and J ends, which lost 2 bases and 1 base, there was a span of 8 bases. Germline values: CDR1 SGHRS, CDR2 YFSETQ.